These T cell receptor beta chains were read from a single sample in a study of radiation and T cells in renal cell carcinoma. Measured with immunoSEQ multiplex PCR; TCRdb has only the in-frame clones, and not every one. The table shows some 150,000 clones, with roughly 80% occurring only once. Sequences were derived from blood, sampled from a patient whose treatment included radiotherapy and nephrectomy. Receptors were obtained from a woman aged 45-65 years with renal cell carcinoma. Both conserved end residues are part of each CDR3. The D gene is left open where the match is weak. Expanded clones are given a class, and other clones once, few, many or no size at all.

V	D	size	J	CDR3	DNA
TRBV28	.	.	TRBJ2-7	CASSLPGFSPVGRGQYF	TGTGCCAGCAGTTTACCAGGGTTTAGCCCTGTGGGGCGTGGGCAGTACTTC
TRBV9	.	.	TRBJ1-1	CASSLWDGENTEAFF	TGTGCCAGCAGCCTGTGGGACGGGGAGAACACTGAAGCTTTCTTT
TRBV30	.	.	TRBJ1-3	CAWTIEGLGNTIYF	TGTGCCTGGACAATCGAGGGGCTGGGAAACACCATATATTTT
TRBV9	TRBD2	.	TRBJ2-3	CASSVVASGRPEGRDTQYF	TGTGCCAGCAGCGTAGTCGCTAGCGGGAGGCCAGAAGGGCGAGATACGCAGTATTTT
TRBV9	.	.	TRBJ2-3	CASLRGRKNTDTQYF	TGTGCCAGCCTTCGAGGACGTAAAAACACAGATACGCAGTATTTT
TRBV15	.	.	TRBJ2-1	CATSRETAPPYNEQFF	TGTGCCACCAGCAGAGAGACAGCGCCCCCCTACAATGAGCAGTTCTTC
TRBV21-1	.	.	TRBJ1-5	CASRQRQPPQHF	TGTGCCAGCAGACAAAGACAACCTCCCCAGCATTTT
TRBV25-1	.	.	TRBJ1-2	CASSEYIAADYGYTF	TGTGCCAGCAGTGAATATATTGCAGCGGACTATGGCTACACCTTC
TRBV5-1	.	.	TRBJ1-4	CASSWSDRLGVNEKLFF	TGCGCCAGCAGCTGGTCCGACAGGTTGGGGGTTAATGAAAAACTGTTTTTT
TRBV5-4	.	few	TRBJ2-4	CASSIGSASWAKNIQYF	TGTGCCAGCAGTATTGGCAGTGCTAGCTGGGCCAAAAACATTCAGTACTTC
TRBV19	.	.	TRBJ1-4	CASRGSLYGEKLFF	TGTGCCAGTAGGGGTAGCCTCTACGGTGAAAAACTGTTTTTT
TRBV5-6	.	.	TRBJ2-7	CASSLREPTYEQYF	TGTGCCAGCAGCTTGCGGGAACCCACCTACGAGCAGTACTTC
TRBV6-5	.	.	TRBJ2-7	CASSTAPSYEQYF	TGTGCCAGCTCGACGGCCCCCTCCTACGAGCAGTACTTC
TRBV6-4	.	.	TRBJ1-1	CASSVDPGQSEAFF	TGTGCCAGCAGTGTGGATCCAGGGCAGAGTGAAGCTTTCTTT
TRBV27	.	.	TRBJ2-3	CASRTLWAVSTDTQYF	TGTGCCAGCAGGACTCTTTGGGCTGTTAGCACAGATACGCAGTATTTT
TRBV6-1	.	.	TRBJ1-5	CASSDSRFSNQPQHF	TGTGCCAGCAGTGATTCCAGATTTAGCAATCAGCCCCAGCATTTT
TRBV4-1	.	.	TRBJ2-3	CASQTGPSTDTQYF	TGCGCCAGCCAGACTGGGCCTAGCACAGATACGCAGTATTTT
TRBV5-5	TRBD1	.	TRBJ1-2	CASSRDRGYYGYTF	TGTGCCAGCAGCAGGGACAGGGGCTACTATGGCTACACCTTC
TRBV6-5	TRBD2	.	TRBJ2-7	CASRPGLAVSYEQYF	TGTGCCAGCAGACCCGGACTAGCGGTTTCCTACGAGCAGTACTTC
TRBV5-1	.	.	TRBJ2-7	CASSSGTGDEQYF	TGCGCCAGCAGCTCCGGGACGGGGGACGAGCAGTACTTC
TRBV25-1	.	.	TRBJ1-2	CASSDLGSVYGYTF	TGTGCCAGCAGTGACCTAGGGTCTGTCTATGGCTACACCTTC
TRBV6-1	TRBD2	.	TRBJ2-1	CASSVMSGSGDYNEQFF	TGTGCCAGCAGTGTCATGAGCGGGAGCGGGGATTACAATGAGCAGTTCTTC
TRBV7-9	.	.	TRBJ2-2	CASSLSTGELFF	TGTGCCAGCAGCTTATCCACCGGGGAGCTGTTTTTT
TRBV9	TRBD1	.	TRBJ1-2	CASSEGPGQGSYGYTF	TGTGCCAGCAGCGAGGGACCGGGACAGGGATCCTATGGCTACACCTTC
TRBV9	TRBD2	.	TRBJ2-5	CASSVDVAGAETQYF	TGTGCCAGCAGCGTAGATGTAGCGGGAGCCGAGACCCAGTACTTC
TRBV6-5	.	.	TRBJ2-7	CASSPQGRTIHEQYF	TGTGCCAGCAGCCCTCAGGGGCGAACTATCCACGAGCAGTACTTC
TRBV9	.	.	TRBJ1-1	CASSPRDSEAEAFF	TGTGCCAGCAGCCCCCGGGATAGCGAAGCTGAAGCTTTCTTT
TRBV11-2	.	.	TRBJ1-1	CASRRSGTENTEAFF	TGTGCCAGCAGAAGATCCGGGACGGAAAACACTGAAGCTTTCTTT
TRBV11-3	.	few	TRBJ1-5	CASSLAVWGLGQPQHF	TGTGCCAGCAGCTTAGCCGTCTGGGGTTTGGGTCAGCCCCAGCATTTT
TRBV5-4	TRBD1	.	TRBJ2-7	CASSLKSDRGHEQYF	TGTGCCAGCAGCTTGAAGAGTGACAGGGGCCACGAGCAGTACTTC
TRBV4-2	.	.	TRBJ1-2	CASSQEWGTDYGYTF	TGTGCCAGCAGCCAAGAGTGGGGGACCGACTATGGCTACACCTTC
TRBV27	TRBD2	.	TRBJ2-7	CASSFPGLAGEQYF	TGTGCCAGCAGTTTCCCGGGACTAGCGGGCGAGCAGTACTTC
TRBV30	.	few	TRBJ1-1	CAWSVLQGSTEAFF	TGTGCCTGGAGTGTACTTCAGGGGAGCACTGAAGCTTTCTTT
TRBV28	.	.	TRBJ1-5	CASSLHTDSNQPQHF	TGTGCCAGCAGCCTCCACACGGATAGCAATCAGCCCCAGCATTTT
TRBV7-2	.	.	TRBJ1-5	CASSFVTGNNQPQHF	TGTGCCAGCAGCTTCGTCACAGGGAACAATCAGCCCCAGCATTTT
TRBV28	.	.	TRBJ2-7	CASSPPSGSYEQYF	TGTGCCAGCAGTCCCCCGAGCGGATCCTACGAGCAGTACTTC
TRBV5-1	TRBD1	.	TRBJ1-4	CASSLGQGEKLFF	TGCGCCAGCAGCTTAGGACAGGGGGAAAAACTGTTTTTT
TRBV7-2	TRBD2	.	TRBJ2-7	CASSLEGGRSYEQYF	TGTGCCAGCAGCTTAGAAGGCGGGAGGTCCTACGAGCAGTACTTC
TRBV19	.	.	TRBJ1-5	CASSTQVSNQPQHF	TGTGCCAGTAGTACCCAGGTGAGCAATCAGCCCCAGCATTTT
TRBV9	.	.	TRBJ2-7	CASSVGLADLYEQYF	TGTGCCAGCAGCGTAGGATTAGCGGATCTCTACGAGCAGTACTTC
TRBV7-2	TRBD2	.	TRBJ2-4	CASSLTSGTSIQYF	TGTGCCAGCAGCTTAACTAGCGGGACGAGCATTCAGTACTTC
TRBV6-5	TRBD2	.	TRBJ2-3	CASSYSLLAEGDTQYF	TGTGCCAGCAGTTACTCTCTCCTAGCGGAAGGGGATACGCAGTATTTT
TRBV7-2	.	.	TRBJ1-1	CASSLVLGAAGAFF	TGTGCCAGCAGCTTAGTTCTGGGGGCGGCGGGAGCTTTCTTT